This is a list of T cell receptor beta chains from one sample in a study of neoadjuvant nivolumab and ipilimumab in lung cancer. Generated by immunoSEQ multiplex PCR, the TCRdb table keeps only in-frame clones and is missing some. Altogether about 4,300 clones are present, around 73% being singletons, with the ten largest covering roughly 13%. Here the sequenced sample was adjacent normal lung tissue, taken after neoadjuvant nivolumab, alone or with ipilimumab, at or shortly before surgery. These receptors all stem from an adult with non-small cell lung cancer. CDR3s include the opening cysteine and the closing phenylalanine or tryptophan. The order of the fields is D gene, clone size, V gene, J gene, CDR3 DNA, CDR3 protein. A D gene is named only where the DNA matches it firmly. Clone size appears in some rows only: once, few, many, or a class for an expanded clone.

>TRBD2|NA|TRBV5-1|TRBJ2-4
TGCGCCAGCAGCTTGGTCGGGGGGGCTGGGAACATTCAGTACTTC
CASSLVGGAGNIQYF
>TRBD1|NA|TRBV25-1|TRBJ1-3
TGTGCCAGCAGTAATCCAGGGGGCATTGAAAACACCATATATTTT
CASSNPGGIENTIYF
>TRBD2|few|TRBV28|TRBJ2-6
TGTGCCAGCAGTTTAGGCGGGAGCGCTGGGGCCAACGTCCTGACTTTC
CASSLGGSAGANVLTF
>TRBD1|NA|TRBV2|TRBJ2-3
TGTGCCAGTAAAGGGACAGGCTGGAGCACAGATACGCAGTATTTT
CASKGTGWSTDTQYF
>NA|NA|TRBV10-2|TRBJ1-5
TGCGCCAGCAGTGAGTCGGGGCTGACGTCGGGCAATCAGCCCCAGCATTTT
CASSESGLTSGNQPQHF
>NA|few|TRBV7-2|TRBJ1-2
TGTGCCAGCAGCCCCGGGTCCCACAAGATAGCTAACTATGGCTACACCTTC
CASSPGSHKIANYGYTF
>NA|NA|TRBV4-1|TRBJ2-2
TGCGCCAGCAGCCAAGAAACCGGGGAGCTGTTTTTT
CASSQETGELFF
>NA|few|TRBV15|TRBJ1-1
TGTGCCACCAGCTTGGAGCGGACATTGAACACTGAAGCTTTCTTT
CATSLERTLNTEAFF
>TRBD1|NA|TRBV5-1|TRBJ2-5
TGCGCCAGCAGCCAGGGGACAGGTGGAGGACCCCAGTACTTC
CASSQGTGGGPQYF
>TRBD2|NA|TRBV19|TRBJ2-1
TGTGCCAGTAGTGCAACCGGGGGACTAGTAAGGAAAAATGAGCAGTTCTTC
CASSATGGLVRKNEQFF